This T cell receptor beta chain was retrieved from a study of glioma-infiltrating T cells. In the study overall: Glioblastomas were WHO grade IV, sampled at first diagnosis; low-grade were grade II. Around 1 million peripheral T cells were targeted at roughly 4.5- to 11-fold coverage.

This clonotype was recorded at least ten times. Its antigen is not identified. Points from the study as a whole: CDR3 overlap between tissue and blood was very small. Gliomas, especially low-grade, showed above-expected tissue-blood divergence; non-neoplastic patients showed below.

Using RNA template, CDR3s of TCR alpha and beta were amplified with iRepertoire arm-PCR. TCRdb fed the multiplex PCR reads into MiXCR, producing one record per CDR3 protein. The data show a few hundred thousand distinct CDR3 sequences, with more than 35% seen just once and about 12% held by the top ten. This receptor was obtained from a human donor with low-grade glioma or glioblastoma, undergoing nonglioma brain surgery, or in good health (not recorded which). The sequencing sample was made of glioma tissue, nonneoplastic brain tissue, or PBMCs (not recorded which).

This CDR3 is CASRRTQGIYGYTF. CDR3 coding DNA: TGTGCCAGCAGACGCACTCAGGGGATCTATGGCTACACCTTC. V is TRBV6-2 or TRBV6-3 and J is TRBJ1-2; D possibly corresponds to TRBD1 (6 bases). Trimming pared 6 bases from V and 4 bases from J, leaving 15 bases between. In germline, CDR1 is MNHEY, CDR2 SVGEGT. This CDR3 region has 14 residues.